This T cell receptor beta chain was recovered during a study of blood T cell repertoires in COVID-19. Looking at the study overall: T cells, B-cell-depleted T cells, or PBMCs provided the cDNA or gDNA that served as material.

Method: immunoSEQ multiplex PCR; TCRdb's copy keeps in-frame clones and lacks some. Of around 150,000 clones listed, roughly four fifths were seen once; the top ten hold 3.7%. This TCR came from a woman of 80 years or more with acute or convalescent COVID-19. The material sequenced was peripheral blood.

The DNA of the CDR3 is TGTGCCAGCAGCTTGGCTGGACTAGCGGGGGAGAATACGCAGTATTTT. Translation gives CASSLAGLAGENTQYF. V gene TRBV5-4 combines with J gene TRBJ2-3, with 13 positions matching TRBD2. CDR3 size: 16 residues. V gave up 0 bases and J gave up 7 bases; unmatched junction bases: 5. Germline-derived CDR1 and CDR2 are SGHNT and YYREEE (reference sequence).